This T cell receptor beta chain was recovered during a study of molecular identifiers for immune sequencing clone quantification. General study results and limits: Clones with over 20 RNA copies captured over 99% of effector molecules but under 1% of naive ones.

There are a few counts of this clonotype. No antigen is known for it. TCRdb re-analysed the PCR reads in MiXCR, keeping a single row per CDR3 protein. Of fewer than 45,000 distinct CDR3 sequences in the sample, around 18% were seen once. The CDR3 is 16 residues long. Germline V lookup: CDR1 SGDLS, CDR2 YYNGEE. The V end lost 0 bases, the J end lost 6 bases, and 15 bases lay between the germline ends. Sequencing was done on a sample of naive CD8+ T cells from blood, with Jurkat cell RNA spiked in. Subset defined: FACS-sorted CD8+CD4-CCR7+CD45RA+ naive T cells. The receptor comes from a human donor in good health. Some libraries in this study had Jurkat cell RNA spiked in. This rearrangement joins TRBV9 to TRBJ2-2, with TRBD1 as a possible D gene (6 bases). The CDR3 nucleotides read TGTGCCAGCAGCGTAGCAATCGACAGGACGCCCGGGGAGCTGTTTTTT. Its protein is CASSVAIDRTPGELFF.